Sequencing of this T cell receptor beta chain was carried out in a study of OX40 agonist ivuxolimab in advanced cancers. General notes on the study: Ivuxolimab was a fully human IgG2 agonistic monoclonal antibody targeting the costimulatory receptor OX40 (CD134). Patients were allowed to have had prior anti-PD-1, anti-PD-L1 or anti-CTLA-4 therapy, and more than 30% of the dose-escalation patients had previously received checkpoint inhibitors. Peripheral TCRbeta sequencing aimed to test whether ivuxolimab altered TCR sequence diversity and caused clonal T-cell expansion. The monotherapy dose-escalation portion (N ≈ 57 patients) of the phase I ivuxolimab trial is reported in the paper. The dose-escalation cohort was about 87% male with a mean age of roughly 60 years, ranging from 23 to 79. Intravenous ivuxolimab was administered to patients every 2 weeks at six dose levels: 0.01, 0.1, 0.3, 1.5, 3 and 10 mg/kg. Partial responses occurred in three dose-escalation patients: two with cutaneous melanoma and one with hepatocellular carcinoma. Among the roughly 52 dose-escalation patients, 19 had hepatocellular carcinoma, approximately 15 melanoma, 9 renal cell carcinoma and 9 head and neck cancer.

Comments on this clone: Its antigen has not been determined. Within one base of it there is no much larger clone, and no base qualities were kept.

CDR1 and CDR2, looked up from the germline V gene (reference sequence), are MNHEY and SMNVEV. Its CDR3 holds 15 amino acids, cysteine through phenylalanine. Only CDR3 DNA remains: 45 bases, in frame from the first base. Germline trimming: 3 bases from V, 2 bases from J; junction bases outside gene matches: 1. Patients with a history of autoimmune disease or receiving systemic immunosuppression were excluded from the trial. In every dose cohort, peripheral blood was drawn for TCR sequencing at baseline, cycle 4 day 1, and cycle 7 day 1. Samples came from an open-label, multicenter, first-in-human phase I dose-escalation trial of ivuxolimab. The trial enrolled adults with locally advanced or metastatic head and neck squamous cell, hepatocellular, melanoma or renal cell carcinoma. CD4+ and CD8+ T cells were sorted separately from peripheral blood before TCR sequencing. Findings and caveats that apply to the study as a whole: Which antigens the clonally expanded peripheral T cells were specific for was not determined. Low levels of normalized T-cell clonal expansion were also seen in some nonresponding patients. After ivuxolimab, expanded clones were on average more numerous among CD8+ T cells than among CD4+ T cells. At doses of 0.1 to 3.0 mg/kg, clonal expansion of both CD4+ and CD8+ blood T cells was observed from baseline to week 6. Partial responders in the 0.1-3.0 mg/kg groups had among the lowest normalized peripheral clonal expansion, especially among CD8+ T cells.

For sequencing of the TCRbeta CDR3 region, genomic DNA was extracted from the sorted cells. TCRbeta CDR3 regions were sequenced using the immunoSEQ Assay. TCRdb's version of the immuneACCESS table is confined to in-frame rearrangements and falls short of the full clone set. An unresolved V gene accounts for under half of the shortfall where checked; the remainder is of unknown origin. For this sample the table gives about 15,000 clones, of which roughly nine tenths were detected only once. In total, the top ten clones hold 67% of the sample. Here the chain combines TRBV27 and TRBJ2-3; the central 11 bases match TRBD2. Sample: CD4+ or CD8+ T cells sorted from blood, taken in a trial of the OX40 agonist ivuxolimab. The source is an adult with an advanced solid tumor such as melanoma, head and neck, liver or kidney cancer. The CDR3 has the sequence CASSLGLAVTDTQYF. The base sequence is TGTGCCAGCAGTTTGGGACTAGCGGTCACAGATACGCAGTATTTT.